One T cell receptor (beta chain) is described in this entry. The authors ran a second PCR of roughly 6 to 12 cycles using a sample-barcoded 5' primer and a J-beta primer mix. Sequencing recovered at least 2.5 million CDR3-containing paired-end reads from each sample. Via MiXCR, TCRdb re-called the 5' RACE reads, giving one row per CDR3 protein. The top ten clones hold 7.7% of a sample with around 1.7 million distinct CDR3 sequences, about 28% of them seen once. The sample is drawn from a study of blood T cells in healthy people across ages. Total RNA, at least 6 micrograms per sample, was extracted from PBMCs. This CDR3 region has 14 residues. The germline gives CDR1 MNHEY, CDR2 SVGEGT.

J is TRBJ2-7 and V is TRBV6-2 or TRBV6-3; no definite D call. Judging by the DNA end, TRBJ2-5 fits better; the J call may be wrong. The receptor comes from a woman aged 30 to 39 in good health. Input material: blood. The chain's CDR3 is CASSPQETRETQYF. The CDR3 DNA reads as TGTGCCAGCAGTCCTCAGGAGACTCGGGAGACCCAGTACTTC.